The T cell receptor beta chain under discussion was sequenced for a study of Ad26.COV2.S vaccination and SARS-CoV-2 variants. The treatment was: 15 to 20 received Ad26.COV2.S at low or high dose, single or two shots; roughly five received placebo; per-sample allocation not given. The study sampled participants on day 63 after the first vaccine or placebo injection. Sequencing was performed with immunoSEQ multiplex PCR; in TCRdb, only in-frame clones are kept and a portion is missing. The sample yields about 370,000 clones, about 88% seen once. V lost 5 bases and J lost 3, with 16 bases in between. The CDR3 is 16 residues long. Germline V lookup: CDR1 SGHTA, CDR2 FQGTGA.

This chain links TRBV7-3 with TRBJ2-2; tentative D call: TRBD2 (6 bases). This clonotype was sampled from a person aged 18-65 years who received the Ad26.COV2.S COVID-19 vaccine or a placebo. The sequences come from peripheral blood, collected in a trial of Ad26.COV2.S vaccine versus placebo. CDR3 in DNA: TGTGCCAGCAGCCCCCGGGGGACCCATGACACCGGGGAGCTGTTTTTT. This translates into CASSPRGTHDTGELFF.